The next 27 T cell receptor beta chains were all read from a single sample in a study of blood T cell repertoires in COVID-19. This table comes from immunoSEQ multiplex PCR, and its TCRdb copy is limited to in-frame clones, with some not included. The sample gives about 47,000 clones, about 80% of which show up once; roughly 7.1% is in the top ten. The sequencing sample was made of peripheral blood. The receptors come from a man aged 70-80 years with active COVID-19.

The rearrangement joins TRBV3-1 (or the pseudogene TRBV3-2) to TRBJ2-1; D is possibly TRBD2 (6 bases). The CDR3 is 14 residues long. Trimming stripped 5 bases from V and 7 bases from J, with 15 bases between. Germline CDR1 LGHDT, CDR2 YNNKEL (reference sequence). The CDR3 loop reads CASSAGHGGNEQFF. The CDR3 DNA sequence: TGTGCCAGCAGCGCAGGGCATGGAGGGAATGAGCAGTTCTTC.

The CDR3 DNA reads TGTGCCAGCAGCTTCGGGGATTCCTACAATGAGCAGTTCTTC. Its protein is CASSFGDSYNEQFF. The V call is TRBV5-6, the J call TRBJ2-1; D may be TRBD2 (5 bases). Germline V gene data show CDR1 as SGHDT and CDR2 as YYEEEE. This CDR3 comprises 14 residues. Trimming left V 2 bases short and J 1 base short, with 7 bases between.

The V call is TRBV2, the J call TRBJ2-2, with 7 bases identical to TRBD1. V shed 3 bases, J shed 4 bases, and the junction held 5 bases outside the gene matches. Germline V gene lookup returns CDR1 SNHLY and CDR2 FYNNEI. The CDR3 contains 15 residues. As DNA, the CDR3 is TGTGCCAGCAGTGATCGACAGGGCCTCACCGGGGAGCTGTTTTTT. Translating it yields CASSDRQGLTGELFF.

CDR3 amino acids: CASSPKGVPGAQYF. CDR3 DNA sequence: TGTGCCAGCAGCCCCAAAGGGGTCCCGGGGGCCCAGTACTTC. The chain employs TRBV7-9 and TRBJ2-5, with D possibly matching TRBD2 (6 bases). Germline assignment: CDR1 SEHNR and CDR2 FQNEAQ (reference sequence). The CDR3 totals 14 residues. V was pared by 5 bases and J by 9 bases, with 19 bases between.

The CDR3 is CASSVRGEANNEQFF. For the CDR3, the DNA is TGTGCCAGCAGCGTCAGGGGTGAGGCTAACAATGAGCAGTTCTTC. V usage is TRBV9 and J usage is TRBJ2-1; weak D call: TRBD1 (6 bases). This CDR3 comprises 15 residues. V was trimmed by 2 bases and J by 5 bases, leaving 14 bases between them. Looked up from germline, CDR1 is SGDLS and CDR2 is YYNGEE.

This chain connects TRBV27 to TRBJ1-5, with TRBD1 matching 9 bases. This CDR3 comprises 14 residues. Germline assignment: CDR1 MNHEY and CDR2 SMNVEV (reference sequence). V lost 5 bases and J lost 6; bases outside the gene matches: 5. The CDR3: CASSPQGARQPQHF. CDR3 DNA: TGTGCCAGCAGTCCACAGGGGGCTCGTCAGCCCCAGCATTTT.

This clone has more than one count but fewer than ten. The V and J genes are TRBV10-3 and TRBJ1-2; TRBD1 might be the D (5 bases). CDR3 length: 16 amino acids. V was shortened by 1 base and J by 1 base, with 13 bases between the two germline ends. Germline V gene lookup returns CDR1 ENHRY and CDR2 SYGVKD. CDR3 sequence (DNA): TGTGCCATCAGTGAGTTGTCGACAGAAGTTAACTATGGCTACACCTTC. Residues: CAISELSTEVNYGYTF.

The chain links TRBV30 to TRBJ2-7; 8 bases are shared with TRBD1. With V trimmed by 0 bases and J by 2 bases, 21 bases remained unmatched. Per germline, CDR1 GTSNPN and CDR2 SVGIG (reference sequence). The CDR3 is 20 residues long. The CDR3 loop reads CAWSVGPTGVSDIIPYEQYF. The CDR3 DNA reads TGTGCCTGGAGTGTGGGTCCGACAGGGGTTTCCGACATTATACCCTACGAGCAGTACTTC.

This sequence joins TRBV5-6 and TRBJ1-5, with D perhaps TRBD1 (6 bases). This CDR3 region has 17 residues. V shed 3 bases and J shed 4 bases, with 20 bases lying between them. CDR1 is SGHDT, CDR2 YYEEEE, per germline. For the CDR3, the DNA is TGTGCCAGCAGCTCATCCAAACGGGGGGCAGGGAATCAGCCCCAGCATTTT. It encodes CASSSSKRGAGNQPQHF.

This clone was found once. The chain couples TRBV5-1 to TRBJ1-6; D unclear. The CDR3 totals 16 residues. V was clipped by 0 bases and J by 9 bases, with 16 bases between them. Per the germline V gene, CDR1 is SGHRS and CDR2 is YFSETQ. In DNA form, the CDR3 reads TGCGCCAGCAGCTTGGCTGTAGCTCGAGGAATTTCACCCCTCCACTTT. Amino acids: CASSLAVARGISPLHF.

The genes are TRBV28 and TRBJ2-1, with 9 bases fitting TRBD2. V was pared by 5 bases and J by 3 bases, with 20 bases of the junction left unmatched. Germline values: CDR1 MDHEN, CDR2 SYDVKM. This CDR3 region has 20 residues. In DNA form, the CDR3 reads TGTGCCAGCAGTCTCCTCCTGAGGCGGGGGGGCCTCCCTAACTACAATGAGCAGTTCTTC. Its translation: CASSLLLRRGGLPNYNEQFF.

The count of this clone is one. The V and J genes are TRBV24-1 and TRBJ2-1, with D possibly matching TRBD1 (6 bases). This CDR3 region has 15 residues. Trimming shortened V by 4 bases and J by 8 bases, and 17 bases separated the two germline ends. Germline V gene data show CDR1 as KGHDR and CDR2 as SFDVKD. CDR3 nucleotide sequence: TGTGCCACCAGTGACTCACCCAGGGGTTCGGATGAGCAGTTCTTC. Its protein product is CATSDSPRGSDEQFF.

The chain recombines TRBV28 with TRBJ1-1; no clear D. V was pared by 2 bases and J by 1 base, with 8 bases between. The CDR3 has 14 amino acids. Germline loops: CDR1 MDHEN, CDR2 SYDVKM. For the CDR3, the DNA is TGTGCCAGCAGTTTAGGATCAGGGAACACTGAAGCTTTCTTT. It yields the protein CASSLGSGNTEAFF.

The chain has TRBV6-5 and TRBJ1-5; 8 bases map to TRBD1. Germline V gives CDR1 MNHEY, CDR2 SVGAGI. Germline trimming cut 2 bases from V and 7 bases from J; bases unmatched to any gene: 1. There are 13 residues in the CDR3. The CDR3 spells CASSYAGGQPQHF. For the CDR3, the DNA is TGTGCCAGCAGTTACGCAGGGGGCCAGCCCCAGCATTTT.

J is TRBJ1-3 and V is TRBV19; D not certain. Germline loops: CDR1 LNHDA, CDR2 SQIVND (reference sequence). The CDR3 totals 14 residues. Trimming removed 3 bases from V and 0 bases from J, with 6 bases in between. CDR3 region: CASSISVSGNTIYF. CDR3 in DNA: TGTGCCAGTAGTATTTCAGTCTCTGGAAACACCATATATTTT.

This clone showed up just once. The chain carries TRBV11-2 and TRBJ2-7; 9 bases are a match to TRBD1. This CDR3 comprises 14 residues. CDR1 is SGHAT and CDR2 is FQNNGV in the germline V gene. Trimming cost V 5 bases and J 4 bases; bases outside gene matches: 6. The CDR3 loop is CASSPTGQGYEQYF. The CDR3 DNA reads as TGTGCCAGCAGCCCAACGGGACAGGGTTACGAGCAGTACTTC. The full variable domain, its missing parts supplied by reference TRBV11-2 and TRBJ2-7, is EAGVAQSPRYKIIEKRQSVAFWCNPISGHATLYWYQQILGQGPKLLIQFQNNGVVDDSQLPKDRFSAERLKGVDSTLKIQPAKLEDSAVYLCASSPTGQGYEQYFGPGTRLTVT.

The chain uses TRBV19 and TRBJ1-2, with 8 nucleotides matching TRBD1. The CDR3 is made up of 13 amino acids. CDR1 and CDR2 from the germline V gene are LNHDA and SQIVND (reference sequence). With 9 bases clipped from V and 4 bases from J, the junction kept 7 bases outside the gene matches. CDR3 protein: CASTGGTLYGYTF. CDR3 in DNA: TGTGCCAGCACAGGGGGAACGCTCTATGGCTACACCTTC.

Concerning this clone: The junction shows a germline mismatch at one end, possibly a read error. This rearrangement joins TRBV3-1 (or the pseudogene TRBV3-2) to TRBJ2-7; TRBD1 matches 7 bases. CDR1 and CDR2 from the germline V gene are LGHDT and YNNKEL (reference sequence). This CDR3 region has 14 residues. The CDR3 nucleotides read TGTGCCAGCAGCCCATACAGGGGCTCCCACGAGCAGTACTTC. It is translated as CASSPYRGSHEQYF.

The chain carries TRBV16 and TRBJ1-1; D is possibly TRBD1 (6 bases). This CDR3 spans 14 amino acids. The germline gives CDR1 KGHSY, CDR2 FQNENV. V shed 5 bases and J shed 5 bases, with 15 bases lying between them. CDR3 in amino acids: CASSLQGSTTEAFF. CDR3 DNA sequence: TGTGCCAGCAGCTTGCAGGGGTCCACAACTGAAGCTTTCTTT. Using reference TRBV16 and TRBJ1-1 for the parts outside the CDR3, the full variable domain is GEEVAQTPKHLVRGEGQKAKLYCAPIKGHSYVFWYQQVLKNEFKFLISFQNENVFDETGMPKERFSAKCLPNSPCSLEIQATKLEDSAVYFCASSLQGSTTEAFFGQGTRLTVV.

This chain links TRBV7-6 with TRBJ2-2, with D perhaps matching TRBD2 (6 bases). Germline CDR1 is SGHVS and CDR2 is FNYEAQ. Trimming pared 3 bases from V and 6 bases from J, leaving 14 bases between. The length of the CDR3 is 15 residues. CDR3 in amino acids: CASSFVQGGSGELFF. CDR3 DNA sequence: TGTGCCAGCAGCTTTGTCCAGGGAGGATCCGGGGAGCTGTTTTTT.

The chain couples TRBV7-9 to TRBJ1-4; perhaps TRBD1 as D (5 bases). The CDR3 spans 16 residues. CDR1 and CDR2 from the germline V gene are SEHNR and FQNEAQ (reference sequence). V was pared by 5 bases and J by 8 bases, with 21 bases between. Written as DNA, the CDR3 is TGTGCCAGCAGCACCCCTTGGCAGGTGGGGCCAGAAAAACTGTTTTTT. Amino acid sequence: CASSTPWQVGPEKLFF.

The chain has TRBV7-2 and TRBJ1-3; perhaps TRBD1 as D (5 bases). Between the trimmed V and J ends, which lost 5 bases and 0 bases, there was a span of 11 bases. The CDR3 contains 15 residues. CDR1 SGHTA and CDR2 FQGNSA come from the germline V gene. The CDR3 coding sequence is TGTGCCAGCAGCCTAAGCAGGGTCTCTGGAAACACCATATATTTT. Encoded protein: CASSLSRVSGNTIYF.

The CDR3 loop is CASSLLRNTEAFF. In DNA form, the CDR3 reads TGTGCCAGCAGCTTACTTCGGAACACTGAAGCTTTCTTT. The V call is TRBV11-2, the J call TRBJ1-1; D is undetermined. The CDR3 loop spans 13 amino acids. Germline V lookup: CDR1 SGHAT, CDR2 FQNNGV. V was cut by 2 bases and J by 1 base, with 5 bases left in between.

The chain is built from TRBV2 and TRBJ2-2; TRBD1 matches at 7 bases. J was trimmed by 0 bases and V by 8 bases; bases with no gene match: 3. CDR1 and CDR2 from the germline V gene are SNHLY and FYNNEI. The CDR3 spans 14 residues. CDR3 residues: CASSGTANTGELFF. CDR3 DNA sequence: TGTGCCAGCTCCGGGACAGCGAACACCGGGGAGCTGTTTTTT. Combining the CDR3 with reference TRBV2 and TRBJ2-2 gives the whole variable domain EPEVTQTPSHQVTQMGQEVILRCVPISNHLYFYWYRQILGQKVEFLVSFYNNEISEKSEIFDDQFSVERPDGSNFTLKIRSTKLEDSAMYFCASSGTANTGELFFGEGSRLTVL.

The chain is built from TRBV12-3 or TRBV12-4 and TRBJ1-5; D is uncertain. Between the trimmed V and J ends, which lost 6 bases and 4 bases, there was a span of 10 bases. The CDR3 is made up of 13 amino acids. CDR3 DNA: TGTGCCAGCAGCCCAACCCGGAATCAGCCCCAGCATTTT. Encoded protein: CASSPTRNQPQHF.

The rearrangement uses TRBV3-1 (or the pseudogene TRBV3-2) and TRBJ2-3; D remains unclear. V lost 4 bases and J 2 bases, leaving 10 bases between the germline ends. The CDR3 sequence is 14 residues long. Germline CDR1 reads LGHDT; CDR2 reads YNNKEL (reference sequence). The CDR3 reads CASSRRVYTDTQYF. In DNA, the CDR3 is TGTGCCAGCAGCCGTCGCGTTTACACAGATACGCAGTATTTT.

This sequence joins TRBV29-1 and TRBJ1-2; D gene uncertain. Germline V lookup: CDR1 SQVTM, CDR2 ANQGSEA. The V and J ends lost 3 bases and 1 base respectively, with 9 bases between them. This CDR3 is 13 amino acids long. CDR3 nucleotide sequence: TGCAGCGTTGACCGCCAGGTTAACTATGGCTACACCTTC. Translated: CSVDRQVNYGYTF.